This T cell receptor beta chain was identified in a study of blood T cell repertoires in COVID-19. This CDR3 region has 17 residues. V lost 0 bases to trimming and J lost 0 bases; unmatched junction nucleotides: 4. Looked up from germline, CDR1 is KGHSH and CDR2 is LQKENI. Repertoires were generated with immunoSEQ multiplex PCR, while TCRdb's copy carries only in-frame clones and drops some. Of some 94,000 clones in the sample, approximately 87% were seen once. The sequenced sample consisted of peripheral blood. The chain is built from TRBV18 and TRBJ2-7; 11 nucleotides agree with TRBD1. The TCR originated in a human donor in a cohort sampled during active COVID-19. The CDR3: CASSPPGQGGLSYEQYF. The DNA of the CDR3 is TGTGCCAGCTCACCACCGGGACAGGGGGGCCTCTCCTACGAGCAGTACTTC.